This passage covers 15 T cell receptor beta chains from one sample sequenced in a study of T cell responses to AZD1222 COVID-19 vaccine. TCRdb's table, derived via immunoSEQ multiplex PCR, lists solely in-frame clones and lacks some. The data contain 100,000 to 150,000 clones, more than 75% of them singletons. Sequences were derived from peripheral blood, sampled on day 0 of AZD1222 vaccination. Receptors were obtained from an adult in good health.

V is TRBV27 and J is TRBJ2-7, with unresolved D. V lost 0 bases, J lost 2 bases, and 8 bases lay in between. The CDR3 extends over 14 amino acids. The germline V gene encodes CDR1 MNHEY and CDR2 SMNVEV (reference sequence). Here the CDR3 DNA reads TGTGCCAGCAGTTTATCTTTAAACACCTACGAGCAGTACTTC. As protein: CASSLSLNTYEQYF.

This sequence joins TRBV6-5 and TRBJ2-7, with D possibly TRBD2 on 6 matching bases. The V gene lost 10 bases and the J gene lost 0 bases, with 13 bases spanning the gap. The V gene's germline CDR1 is MNHEY and CDR2 SVGAGI. The CDR3 extends over 13 amino acids. The CDR3 region has the DNA TGTGCCACCCGGGACGGGAGCTCCTACGAGCAGTACTTC. Its protein product is CATRDGSSYEQYF.

The chain joins TRBV7-9 to TRBJ1-2; D possibly corresponds to TRBD1 (5 bases). The CDR3 has 12 residues. V was pared by 3 bases and J by 8 bases, with 10 bases between. Germline-derived CDR1 and CDR2 are SEHNR and FQNEAQ (reference sequence). DNA for the CDR3: TGTGCCAGCAGCTTCCCAGGGTTCGGCTACACCTTC. As protein: CASSFPGFGYTF.

V and J are TRBV3-1 (or the pseudogene TRBV3-2) and TRBJ1-5, with 8 nucleotides matching TRBD1. The V segment lost 3 bases and the J segment 3 bases; nucleotides outside the gene matches: 10. Germline V gene lookup returns CDR1 LGHDT and CDR2 YNNKEL (reference sequence). There are 17 residues in the CDR3. The CDR3 region is CASSQGRTGSVNQPQHF. The CDR3 bases are TGTGCCAGCAGCCAGGGCCGGACAGGGTCGGTCAATCAGCCCCAGCATTTT.

The CDR3 protein is CASSFPSGGNEKLFF. Written as DNA, the CDR3 is TGTGCCAGCAGCTTTCCGAGCGGGGGTAATGAAAAACTGTTTTTT. V gene TRBV7-2 combines with J gene TRBJ1-4, with D maybe TRBD1 (5 bases). V lost 3 bases and J lost 4, with 12 bases in between. CDR3 length: 15 amino acids. Germline V CDR1 and CDR2: SGHTA, FQGNSA.

The V gene is TRBV28, the J gene TRBJ2-5; a possible D gene is TRBD1 (5 bases). Germline V CDR1 and CDR2: MDHEN, SYDVKM. The CDR3 is made up of 13 amino acids. V was cut by 6 bases and J by 1 base, with 9 bases left in between. The CDR3 nucleotides are TGTGCCAGCAGGGAGACAGTCCAAGAGACCCAGTACTTC. Translating gives CASRETVQETQYF.

The chain links TRBV4-3 to TRBJ2-7; 9 positions match TRBD1. Per germline, CDR1 LGHNA and CDR2 YSLEER. There are 15 residues in the CDR3. V was pared by 1 base and J by 4 bases, with 5 bases of the junction left unmatched. CDR3 protein: CASSQAQGARYEQYF. The CDR3 region has the DNA TGCGCCAGCAGCCAAGCACAGGGGGCGAGGTACGAGCAGTACTTC.

The CDR3 nucleotides are TGTGCCTTGGAATCAGAGGGAAGAAACACCATATATTTT. Its translation is CALESEGRNTIYF. The chain carries TRBV30 and TRBJ1-3, with D unresolved. CDR1 is GTSNPN and CDR2 is SVGIG in the germline V gene (reference sequence). The CDR3 totals 13 residues. V was trimmed by 7 bases and J by 5 bases, leaving 15 bases between them. The full variable domain, its missing parts supplied by reference TRBV30 and TRBJ1-3, is SQTIHQWPATLVQPVGSPLSLECTVEGTSNPNLYWYRQAAGRGLQLLFYSVGIGQISSEVPQNLSASRPQDRQFILSSKKLLLSDSGFYLCALESEGRNTIYFGEGSWLTVV.

Only one count was recorded for this clone. V and J are TRBV6-2 or TRBV6-3 and TRBJ2-4; 10 bases are shared with TRBD1. CDR1 MNHEY and CDR2 SVGEGT come from the germline V gene. V lost 5 bases and J lost 9; bases outside the gene matches: 13. This CDR3 spans 16 amino acids. The DNA of the CDR3 is TGTGCCAGCAGTCCGCCGATAGACAGGGGGCGCGGCATTCAGTACTTC. Encoded protein: CASSPPIDRGRGIQYF.

The chain employs TRBV7-9 and TRBJ2-7, with TRBD2 matching 7 bases. Losses at the gene ends were 8 bases for V and 0 bases for J; bases not matched to a gene: 10. CDR1 and CDR2 (germline): SEHNR, FQNEAQ (reference sequence). The CDR3 loop spans 15 amino acids. The CDR3 sequence is CASASLRDYSYEQYF. The CDR3 bases are TGTGCCAGCGCCTCCCTCCGGGACTACTCCTACGAGCAGTACTTC.

The chain is built from TRBV5-1 and TRBJ1-5; no firm D call. This CDR3 has 13 residues. Trimming took off 0 bases at V and 7 bases at J, with 8 bases between the two ends. Germline assignment: CDR1 SGHRS and CDR2 YFSETQ. The CDR3 spells CASSLEGGQPQHF. The CDR3, as DNA: TGCGCCAGCAGCTTGGAAGGCGGGCAGCCCCAGCATTTT.

As for this clone: Other nucleotide sequences in the sample specify the same CDR3. The chain couples TRBV5-1 to TRBJ2-7; 7 nucleotides match TRBD1. The V and J ends lost 2 bases and 5 bases, in that order; junction bases with no gene match: 1. CDR1 and CDR2 (germline): SGHRS, YFSETQ. The CDR3 is 12 amino acids. The CDR3 DNA follows: TGCGCCAGCAGCTTCACAGGGGACGAGCAGTACTTC. It is translated as CASSFTGDEQYF. Variable domain in full (rest from reference TRBV5-1 and TRBJ2-7): KAGVTQTPRYLIKTRGQQVTLSCSPISGHRSVSWYQQTPGQGLQFLFEYFSETQRNKGNFPGRFSGRQFSNSRSEMNVSTLELGDSALYLCASSFTGDEQYFGPGTRLTVT.

The rearrangement joins TRBV29-1 to TRBJ2-7; 7 nucleotides agree with TRBD1. The CDR3 is made up of 13 amino acids. The germline gives CDR1 SQVTM, CDR2 ANQGSEA. After removal of 6 bases from V and 7 bases from J, the junction contained 12 bases not matched to a gene. The CDR3 DNA reads TGCAGCGTGACAGGGTATAAATCTGGGGAGCAGTACTTC. This encodes CSVTGYKSGEQYF.

The chain combines TRBV19 with TRBJ1-1; 7 positions agree with TRBD1. The CDR3 runs 14 residues. Germline loops: CDR1 LNHDA, CDR2 SQIVND (reference sequence). The V gene end was trimmed by 7 bases and the J gene end by 0 bases; junction bases not matched to a gene: 5. CDR3 DNA sequence: TGTGCCAGTAATATCAGGGGGATGAACACTGAAGCTTTCTTT. It yields the protein CASNIRGMNTEAFF.

This chain links TRBV7-9 with TRBJ1-4; D gene uncertain. The CDR3 sequence is 15 residues long. Per the germline V gene, CDR1 is SEHNR and CDR2 is FQNEAQ (reference sequence). V gave up 4 bases and J gave up 7 bases, with 16 bases separating them. The CDR3 nucleotides are TGTGCCAGCAGCTCCCGGCGAGTCGCTAGTGAAAAACTGTTTTTT. Protein sequence: CASSSRRVASEKLFF.